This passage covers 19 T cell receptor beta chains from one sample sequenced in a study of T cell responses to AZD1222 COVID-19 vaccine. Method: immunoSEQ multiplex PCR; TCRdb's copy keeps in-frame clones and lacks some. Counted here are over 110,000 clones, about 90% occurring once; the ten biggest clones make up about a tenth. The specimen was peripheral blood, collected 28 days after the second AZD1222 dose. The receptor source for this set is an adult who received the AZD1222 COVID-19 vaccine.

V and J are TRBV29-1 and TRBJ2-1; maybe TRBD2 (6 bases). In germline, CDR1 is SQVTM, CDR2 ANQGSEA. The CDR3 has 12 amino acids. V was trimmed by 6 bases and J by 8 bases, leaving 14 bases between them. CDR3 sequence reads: CSVPREVDEQFF. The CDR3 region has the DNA TGCAGCGTCCCAAGGGAGGTGGATGAGCAGTTCTTC.

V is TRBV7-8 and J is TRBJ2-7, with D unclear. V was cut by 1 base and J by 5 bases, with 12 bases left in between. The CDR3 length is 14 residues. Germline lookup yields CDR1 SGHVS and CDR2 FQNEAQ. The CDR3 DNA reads TGTGCCAGCAGCTTAGAAGTAGGGATGCACGAGCAGTACTTC. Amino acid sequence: CASSLEVGMHEQYF.

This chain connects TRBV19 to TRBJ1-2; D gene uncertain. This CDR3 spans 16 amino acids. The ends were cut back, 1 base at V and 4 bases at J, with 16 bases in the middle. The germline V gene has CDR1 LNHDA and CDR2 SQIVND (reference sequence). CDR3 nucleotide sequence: TGTGCCAGTAGTATAGGCACCCGAGGAGTCTTCTATGGCTACACCTTC. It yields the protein CASSIGTRGVFYGYTF.

The CDR3 sequence is CASSGGQNEQFF. CDR3 DNA: TGCGCCAGCAGCGGGGGCCAGAATGAGCAGTTCTTC. The V gene is TRBV5-1, the J gene TRBJ2-1, with a weak D call TRBD1 (6 bases). Trimming removed 4 bases from V and 7 bases from J, with 9 bases in between. The germline gives CDR1 SGHRS, CDR2 YFSETQ. This CDR3 is built from 12 residues.

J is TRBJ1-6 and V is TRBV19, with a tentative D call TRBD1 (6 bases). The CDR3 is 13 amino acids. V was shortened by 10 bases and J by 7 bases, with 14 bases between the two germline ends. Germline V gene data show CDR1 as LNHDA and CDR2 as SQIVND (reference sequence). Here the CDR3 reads CATSDSLNSPLHF. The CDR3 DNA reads TGTGCCACCTCGGACAGCTTAAATTCACCCCTCCACTTT. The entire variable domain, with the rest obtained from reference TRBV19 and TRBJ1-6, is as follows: DGGITQSPKYLFRKEGQNVTLSCEQNLNHDAMYWYRQDPGQGLRLIYYSQIVNDFQKGDIAEGYSVSREKKESFPLTVTSAQKNPTAFYLCATSDSLNSPLHFGNGTRLTVT.

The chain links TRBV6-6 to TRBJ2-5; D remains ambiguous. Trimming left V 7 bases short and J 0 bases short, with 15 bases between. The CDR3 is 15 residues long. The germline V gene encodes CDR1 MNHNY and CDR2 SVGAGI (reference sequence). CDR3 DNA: TGTGCCAGCATGTCTTCAGGTTGGGACCAAGAGACCCAGTACTTC. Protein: CASMSSGWDQETQYF.

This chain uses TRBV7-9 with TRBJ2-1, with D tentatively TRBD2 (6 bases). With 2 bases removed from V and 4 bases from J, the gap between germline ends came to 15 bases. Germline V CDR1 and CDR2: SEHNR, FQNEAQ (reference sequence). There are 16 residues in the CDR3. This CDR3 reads CASSLRRELLYNEQFF. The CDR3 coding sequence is TGTGCCAGCAGCTTAAGGAGGGAACTCCTGTACAATGAGCAGTTCTTC. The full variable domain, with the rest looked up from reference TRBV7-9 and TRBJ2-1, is DTGVSQNPRHKITKRGQNVTFRCDPISEHNRLYWYRQTLGQGPEFLTYFQNEAQLEKSRLLSDRFSAERPKGSFSTLEIQRTEQGDSAMYLCASSLRRELLYNEQFFGPGTRLTVL.

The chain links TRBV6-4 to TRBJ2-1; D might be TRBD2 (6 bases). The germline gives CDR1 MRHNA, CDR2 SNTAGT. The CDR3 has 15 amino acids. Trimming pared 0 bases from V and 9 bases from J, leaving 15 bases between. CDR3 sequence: CASSDSNAGSGEQFF. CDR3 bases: TGTGCCAGCAGTGACTCGAACGCGGGTAGCGGTGAGCAGTTCTTC.

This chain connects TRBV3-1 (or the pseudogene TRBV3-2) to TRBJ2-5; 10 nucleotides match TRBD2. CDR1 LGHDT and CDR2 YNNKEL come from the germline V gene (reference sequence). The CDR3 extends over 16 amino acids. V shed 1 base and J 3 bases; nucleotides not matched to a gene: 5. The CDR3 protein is CASSQGASGGKETQYF. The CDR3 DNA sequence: TGTGCCAGCAGCCAAGGGGCTAGCGGGGGAAAAGAGACCCAGTACTTC.

CDR3 in amino acids: CASSYQGGALGGYTF. The CDR3 DNA is TGTGCCAGCAGTTATCAAGGGGGCGCCTTGGGGGGCTACACCTTC. The rearrangement uses TRBV6-5 and TRBJ1-2, with 7 bases matching TRBD1. The V gene's germline CDR1 is MNHEY and CDR2 SVGAGI. J was trimmed by 8 bases and V by 3 bases; bases with no gene match: 12. The CDR3 contains 15 residues.

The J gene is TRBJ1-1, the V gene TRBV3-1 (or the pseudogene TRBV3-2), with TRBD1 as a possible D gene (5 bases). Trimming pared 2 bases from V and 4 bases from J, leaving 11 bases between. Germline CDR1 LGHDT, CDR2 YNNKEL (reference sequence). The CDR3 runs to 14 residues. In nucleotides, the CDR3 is TGTGCCAGCAGCCAATGGGGAGGGACCACTGAAGCTTTCTTT. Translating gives CASSQWGGTTEAFF.

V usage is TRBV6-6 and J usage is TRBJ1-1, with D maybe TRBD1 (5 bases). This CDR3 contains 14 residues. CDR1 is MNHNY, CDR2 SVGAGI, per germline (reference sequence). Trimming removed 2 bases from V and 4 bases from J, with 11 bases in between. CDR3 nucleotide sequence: TGTGCCAGCAGTTACAGTCAGGGCGGCACTGAAGCTTTCTTT. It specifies CASSYSQGGTEAFF.

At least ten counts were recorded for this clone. The CDR3 DNA sequence: TGTGCCAGCAGTCAGGGCCTCGAGGGCAATCAGCCCCAGCATTTT. Protein product: CASSQGLEGNQPQHF. The chain is built from TRBV6-5 and TRBJ1-5, with a possible D match to TRBD1 (5 bases). The germline V gene encodes CDR1 MNHEY and CDR2 SVGAGI. The CDR3 runs 15 residues. Trimming took 5 bases from V and 2 from J, leaving 13 bases between them.

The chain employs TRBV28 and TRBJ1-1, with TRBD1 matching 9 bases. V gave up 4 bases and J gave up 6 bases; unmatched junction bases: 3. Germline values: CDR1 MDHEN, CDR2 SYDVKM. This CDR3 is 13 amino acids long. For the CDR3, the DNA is TGTGCCAGCAGTTACAGGGGGCCAGCTGAAGCTTTCTTT. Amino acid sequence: CASSYRGPAEAFF.

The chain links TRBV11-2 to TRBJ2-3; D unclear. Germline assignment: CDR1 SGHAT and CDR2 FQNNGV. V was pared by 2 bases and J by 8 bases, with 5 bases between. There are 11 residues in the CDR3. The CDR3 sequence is CASSLLRTQYF. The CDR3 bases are TGTGCCAGCAGCTTACTGCGTACGCAGTATTTT.

CDR3: CASSIPHQVAEAFF. CDR3 coding DNA: TGTGCCAGTAGTATCCCACACCAAGTGGCTGAAGCTTTCTTT. V is TRBV19 and J is TRBJ1-1; unclear D gene. Germline V lookup: CDR1 LNHDA, CDR2 SQIVND (reference sequence). The CDR3 extends over 14 amino acids. V lost 3 bases, J lost 6 bases, and 14 bases lay in between. The full variable domain, rest sourced from reference TRBV19 and TRBJ1-1, is DGGITQSPKYLFRKEGQNVTLSCEQNLNHDAMYWYRQDPGQGLRLIYYSQIVNDFQKGDIAEGYSVSREKKESFPLTVTSAQKNPTAFYLCASSIPHQVAEAFFGQGTRLTVV.

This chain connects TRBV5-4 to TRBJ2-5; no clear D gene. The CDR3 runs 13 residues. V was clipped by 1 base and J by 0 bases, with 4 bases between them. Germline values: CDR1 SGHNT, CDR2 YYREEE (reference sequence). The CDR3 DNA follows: TGTGCCAGCAGCTTGAAGGACCAAGAGACCCAGTACTTC. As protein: CASSLKDQETQYF.

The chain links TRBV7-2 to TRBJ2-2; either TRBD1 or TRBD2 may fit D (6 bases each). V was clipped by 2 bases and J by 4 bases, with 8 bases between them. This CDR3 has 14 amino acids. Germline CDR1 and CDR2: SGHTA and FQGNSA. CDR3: CASSLRGPTGELFF. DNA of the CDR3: TGTGCCAGCAGCTTACGGGGGCCCACCGGGGAGCTGTTTTTT.

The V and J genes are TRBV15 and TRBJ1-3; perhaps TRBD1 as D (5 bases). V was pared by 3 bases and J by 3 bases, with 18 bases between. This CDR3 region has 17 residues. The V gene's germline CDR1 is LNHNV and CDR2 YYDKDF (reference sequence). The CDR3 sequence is CATSSKRGGAGGNTIYF. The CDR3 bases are TGTGCCACCAGCAGCAAAAGGGGAGGGGCCGGTGGAAACACCATATATTTT.